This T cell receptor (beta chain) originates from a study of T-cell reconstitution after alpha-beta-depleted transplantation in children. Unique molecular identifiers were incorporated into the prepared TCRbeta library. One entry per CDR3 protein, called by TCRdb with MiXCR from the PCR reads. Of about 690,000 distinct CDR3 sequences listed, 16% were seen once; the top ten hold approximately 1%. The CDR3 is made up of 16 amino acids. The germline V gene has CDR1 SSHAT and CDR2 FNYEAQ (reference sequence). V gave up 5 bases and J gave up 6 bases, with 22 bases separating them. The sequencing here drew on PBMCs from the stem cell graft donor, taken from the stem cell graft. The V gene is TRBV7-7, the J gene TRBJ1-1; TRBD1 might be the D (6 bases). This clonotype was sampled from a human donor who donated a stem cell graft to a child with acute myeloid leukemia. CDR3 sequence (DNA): TGTGCCAGCAGCCAACTACAGGGCGAGGGGAATCCTGAAGCTTTCTTT. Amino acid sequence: CASSQLQGEGNPEAFF.